This T cell receptor beta chain is drawn from a study of T-cell reconstitution after alpha-beta-depleted transplantation in children. Unique molecular identifiers were built into the TCRbeta library. Each CDR3 protein is one row after TCRdb ran MiXCR on the PCR reads. This sample has about 360,000 distinct CDR3 sequences, with roughly 13% found just once. The input for sequencing was PBMCs, taken from the stem cell graft. This receptor was taken from a human donor who donated a stem cell graft to a child with Fanconi anemia.

CDR3 in amino acids: CASSLGASGGFYNEQFF. The CDR3 nucleotides are TGTGCCAGCAGCTTAGGGGCTAGCGGGGGGTTCTACAATGAGCAGTTCTTC. The J gene is TRBJ2-1, the V gene TRBV7-6; 11 positions match TRBD2. The CDR3 length is 17 residues. Germline V gene lookup returns CDR1 SGHVS and CDR2 FNYEAQ. J gave up 3 bases and V 1 base, and 5 bases lay outside the gene matches.